This T cell receptor (beta chain) was obtained from a study of blood T cell repertoires in COVID-19. Background on the study: Samples of COVID-19 (acute and convalescent) were obtained from the United States, Italy and Spain. T cells, B-cell-depleted T cells, or PBMCs provided the cDNA or gDNA that served as material.

Trimming removed 4 bases from V and 4 bases from J, with 8 bases in between. CDR3 length equals 12 residues. Germline CDR1 reads SQVTM; CDR2 reads ANQGSEA. As handled by the study authors: Amplified reference gene primers provided the basis for estimating nucleated cell counts. Some clones are missing from TCRdb's copy, which holds only in-frame ones; the method was immunoSEQ multiplex PCR. Clone size and V and J calls were adopted from that table, with D and trimming inferred from the DNA. The sample records about 120,000 clones, over 75% being singletons. The sequenced sample was peripheral blood. This clonotype was sampled from an elderly man with acute or convalescent COVID-19. The rearrangement links TRBV29-1 to TRBJ2-4; D is ambiguous. The CDR3 here is CSVVNYKNIQYF. Written as DNA, the CDR3 is TGCAGCGTTGTAAACTATAAAAACATTCAGTACTTC.